The 17 T cell receptor beta chains below come from one sample, sequenced in a study of cytomegalovirus exposure and HLA in healthy donors. PCR used 60 Vbeta primers and 13 Jbeta primers. The protocol was immunoSEQ multiplex PCR, while the TCRdb copy is restricted to in-frame clones and leaves out a portion. The sample lists 130,000 to 150,000 clones, roughly 78% occurring once. Sequencing was carried out using PBMCs. The receptor source for this set is a female donor in good health and CMV-seronegative.

About this clone: One end of the junction fails to match germline, which may point to a read error. This sequence joins TRBV7-9 and TRBJ1-3; D gene uncertain. Germline V lookup: CDR1 SEHNR, CDR2 FQNEAQ (reference sequence). This CDR3 region has 15 residues. The CDR3 nucleotides read TGTTCCAGCAGCTTAGTTCAGAATACTGGAAACACCATATATTTT. Its translation: CSSSLVQNTGNTIYF.

The CDR3 region is CASTVTVSGNTIYF. Here the CDR3 DNA reads TGTGCCAGCACTGTGACAGTCTCTGGAAACACCATATATTTT. V gene TRBV6-1 combines with J gene TRBJ1-3, with D maybe TRBD1 (5 bases). V dropped 7 bases and J dropped 0 bases, with 10 bases sitting between them. The CDR3 is 14 residues long. Germline V lookup: CDR1 MNHNS, CDR2 SASEGT.

The J gene is TRBJ1-5, the V gene TRBV28, with D possibly being TRBD1 (5 bases). Trimming removed 2 bases from V and 5 bases from J, with 10 bases in between. This CDR3 comprises 14 residues. Germline V gives CDR1 MDHEN, CDR2 SYDVKM. CDR3: CASSLPGGHQPQHF. The CDR3 DNA sequence: TGTGCCAGCAGTTTACCCGGGGGACATCAGCCCCAGCATTTT. Using reference TRBV28 and TRBJ1-5 for the parts outside the CDR3, the full variable domain is DVKVTQSSRYLVKRTGEKVFLECVQDMDHENMFWYRQDPGLGLRLIYFSYDVKMKEKGDIPEGYSVSREKKERFSLILESASTNQTSMYLCASSLPGGHQPQHFGDGTRLSIL.

The rearrangement joins TRBV6-5 to TRBJ1-1, with D perhaps TRBD1 (6 bases). The CDR3 is 16 amino acids. Trimming removed 0 bases from V and 11 bases from J, with 22 bases in between. The germline V gene has CDR1 MNHEY and CDR2 SVGAGI. The CDR3 bases are TGTGCCAGCAGTTACTCGAGTCAGGGGAGCCTCACAGGCGCTTTCTTT. This sequence encodes CASSYSSQGSLTGAFF.

CDR3 residues: CASKVGGHGLYEQYF. The DNA of the CDR3 is TGTGCCAGCAAGGTCGGCGGGCACGGGCTCTACGAGCAGTACTTC. The rearrangement joins TRBV27 to TRBJ2-7, with D possibly TRBD2 on 5 matching bases. Germline CDR1 and CDR2: MNHEY and SMNVEV (reference sequence). CDR3 length: 15 amino acids. The ends were cut back, 7 bases at V and 3 bases at J, with 19 bases in the middle.

This clone was observed a single time. The genes are TRBV6-1 and TRBJ2-4; weak D call: TRBD1 (6 bases). The V end was cut by 6 bases, the J end by 4 bases, with 16 bases between. Germline lookup yields CDR1 MNHNS and CDR2 SASEGT. The CDR3 is made up of 15 amino acids. The CDR3 sequence is CASSQGPGGKNIQYF. In nucleotides, the CDR3 is TGTGCCAGCAGCCAGGGGCCAGGAGGTAAAAACATTCAGTACTTC.

Comment on this clone: One end of the junction fails to match germline, which may point to a read error. Other DNA sequences from this sample encode an identical CDR3 as well. The V and J genes are TRBV7-3 and TRBJ2-7, with D possibly matching TRBD1 (5 bases). Germline values: CDR1 SGHTA, CDR2 FQGTGA. The CDR3 consists of 15 residues. DNA for the CDR3: TGTGCCAGCAGCTTAGGGGCAGGGCCCTCCTACGAGCAGTACTTT. Its protein is CASSLGAGPSYEQYF.

The V call is TRBV7-3, the J call TRBJ1-1; a weak D match, TRBD1 (5 bases). The CDR3 totals 16 residues. Germline V gene sequence: CDR1 SGHTA, CDR2 FQGTGA. V shed 6 bases and J shed 1 base, with 18 bases lying between them. The CDR3 loop reads CASSRRGGDRNTEAFF. The CDR3 DNA is TGTGCCAGCAGTCGCCGGGGCGGGGATCGGAACACTGAAGCTTTCTTT.

The chain links TRBV30 to TRBJ2-7; tentative D call: TRBD1 (7 bases). CDR1 and CDR2 from the germline V gene are GTSNPN and SVGIG (reference sequence). The germline V and J ends were trimmed by 5 bases and 2 bases, with 13 bases remaining between them. This CDR3 has 13 amino acids. The CDR3 loop is CAWGAGGTYEQYF. CDR3 DNA: TGTGCCTGGGGGGCAGGGGGGACCTACGAGCAGTACTTC.

The sample holds many counts of this clone. The chain links TRBV6-6 to TRBJ1-6; 12 bases align to TRBD1. This CDR3 comprises 15 residues. Per the germline V gene, CDR1 is MNHNY and CDR2 is SVGAGI (reference sequence). Unmatched junction bases numbered 3, after V lost 2 bases and J lost 10 bases. CDR3: CASSYAGTGGSPLHF. Written as DNA, the CDR3 is TGTGCCAGCAGTTACGCTGGGACAGGGGGCTCACCCCTCCACTTT.

The chain links TRBV19 to TRBJ2-3; 7 positions match TRBD2. The J segment lost 6 bases and the V segment lost 1 base, leaving 4 bases of the junction unmatched. This CDR3 comprises 14 residues. The germline V gene has CDR1 LNHDA and CDR2 SQIVND (reference sequence). For the CDR3, the DNA is TGTGCCAGTAGTATAGGGGGGAGGGAGGATACGCAGTATTTT. Protein sequence: CASSIGGREDTQYF.

The chain is built from TRBV4-3 and TRBJ2-6; 8 bases are a match to TRBD1. This CDR3 region has 18 residues. Trimming removed 0 bases from V and 3 bases from J; junction bases left unmatched: 7. Germline V gene data show CDR1 as LGHNA and CDR2 as YSLEER. Here the CDR3 reads CASSQDPQGAGGANVLTF. The CDR3 bases are TGCGCCAGCAGCCAAGACCCCCAGGGGGCAGGTGGGGCCAACGTCCTGACTTTC.

The rearrangement joins TRBV11-2 to TRBJ2-5; 10 bases map to TRBD1. V lost 8 bases and J lost 0; bases outside the gene matches: 6. This CDR3 is built from 15 residues. Germline V gene sequence: CDR1 SGHAT, CDR2 FQNNGV. Written as DNA, the CDR3 is TGTGCCAGCCGGCAGGGACAGGGGTACCAAGAGACCCAGTACTTC. It codes for CASRQGQGYQETQYF.

This clone is a singleton in its sample. The rearrangement links TRBV30 to TRBJ2-4, with 8 bases lining up with TRBD2. There are 14 residues in the CDR3. The V segment lost 4 bases and the J segment 4 bases; nucleotides outside the gene matches: 6. Germline V gene sequence: CDR1 GTSNPN, CDR2 SVGIG (reference sequence). The CDR3 reads CAWNSGGGKNIQYF. CDR3 in DNA: TGTGCCTGGAACAGCGGCGGGGGGAAAAACATTCAGTACTTC.

The genes are TRBV5-1 and TRBJ2-3; 8 bases match TRBD2. V trimming: 4 bases; J trimming: 14 bases; junction bases outside the gene matches: 9. The V gene's germline CDR1 is SGHRS and CDR2 YFSETQ. The CDR3 has 12 residues. The chain's CDR3 is CASSESEREWYF. For the CDR3, the DNA is TGCGCCAGCAGCGAAAGCGAGCGGGAGTGGTATTTT. The full variable domain, rest sourced from reference TRBV5-1 and TRBJ2-3, is KAGVTQTPRYLIKTRGQQVTLSCSPISGHRSVSWYQQTPGQGLQFLFEYFSETQRNKGNFPGRFSGRQFSNSRSEMNVSTLELGDSALYLCASSESEREWYFGPGTRLTVL.

This clone was recorded a few times. This chain connects TRBV6-5 to TRBJ2-7, with 9 bases identical to TRBD1. With V trimmed by 6 bases and J by 2 bases, 2 bases remained unmatched. The CDR3 contains 13 residues. Germline V gene sequence: CDR1 MNHEY, CDR2 SVGAGI. DNA for the CDR3: TGTGCCAGCAGCCGGGACAGGGCCTACGAGCAGTACTTC. Its translation: CASSRDRAYEQYF.

This clone was seen only a few times. The chain combines TRBV9 with TRBJ2-3; the match to TRBD2 covers 7 bases. CDR3 size: 16 residues. From germline, CDR1 is SGDLS and CDR2 YYNGEE. Trimming at V came to 0 bases and at J to 3 bases, leaving 7 bases not matched to a gene. The CDR3 loop is CASSVEGSSGTDTQYF. CDR3 sequence (DNA): TGTGCCAGCAGCGTAGAAGGGAGTAGCGGGACAGATACGCAGTATTTT.